The 23 T cell receptor beta chains listed next were all sequenced from one sample in a study of shared clonotypes between healthy human individuals. Generated by immunoSEQ multiplex PCR, the TCRdb table keeps only in-frame clones and is missing some. Among 85,000 to 100,000 clones listed, roughly two thirds were seen once. The sequencing sample was made of memory CD8+ T cells sorted from blood. Subset defined: CD45RO+ cells pooled with CCR7-negative TemRA cells. The receptors come from a man in his thirties or forties in good health.

The chain has TRBV7-8 and TRBJ2-2; D unclear. V was trimmed by 0 bases and J by 5 bases, leaving 10 bases between them. The CDR3 totals 15 residues. The germline V gene has CDR1 SGHVS and CDR2 FQNEAQ. The CDR3 sequence: CASSLAALGTGELFF. In DNA, the CDR3 is TGTGCCAGCAGCTTAGCAGCGCTTGGGACCGGGGAGCTGTTTTTT.

This clone was observed at least ten times. The CDR3 DNA reads as TGTGCCAGCAGCCAAGGGACTAGCGGGAGGACCGGGGAGCTGTTTTTT. Its protein is CASSQGTSGRTGELFF. The chain joins TRBV7-9 to TRBJ2-2; 15 bases map to TRBD2. The CDR3 covers 16 residues. Germline CDR1 SEHNR, CDR2 FQNEAQ (reference sequence). Losses at the gene ends were 5 bases for V and 5 bases for J; bases not matched to a gene: 3.

V usage is TRBV19 and J usage is TRBJ1-1, with D hard to call. In germline, CDR1 is LNHDA, CDR2 SQIVND (reference sequence). This CDR3 comprises 13 residues. Trimming left V 5 bases short and J 1 base short, with 8 bases between. The CDR3 coding sequence is TGTGCCAGTAGTTCGAGTAGGAACACTGAAGCTTTCTTT. Amino acid sequence: CASSSSRNTEAFF.

This chain connects TRBV5-1 to TRBJ1-1; D not resolved. Trimming removed 0 bases at V and 1 base at J, with 13 bases between. Per germline, CDR1 SGHRS and CDR2 YFSETQ. The CDR3 is 16 amino acids. The CDR3 sequence: CASSLDSGIRNTEAFF. The DNA of the CDR3 is TGCGCCAGCAGCTTGGATTCGGGTATCAGGAACACTGAAGCTTTCTTT.

The J gene is TRBJ2-7, the V gene TRBV20-1; possibly TRBD2 for D (6 bases). Trimming removed 8 bases from V and 3 bases from J, with 11 bases in between. The CDR3 is 11 residues long. Germline V lookup: CDR1 DFQATT, CDR2 SNEGSKA (reference sequence). CDR3 sequence (DNA): TGCAGTTTCGGCGGGATCTACGAGCAGTACTTC. Amino acid sequence: CSFGGIYEQYF.

This chain links TRBV29-1 with TRBJ2-7; D remains unclear. The CDR3 extends over 13 amino acids. Looked up from germline, CDR1 is SQVTM and CDR2 is ANQGSEA. Trimming removed 4 bases at V and 5 bases at J, with 15 bases between. The CDR3 DNA follows: TGCAGCGTTGGGCGTGGACCTGGGAACGAGCAGTACTTC. Its translation is CSVGRGPGNEQYF.

This chain uses TRBV19 with TRBJ1-2; 11 nucleotides line up with TRBD1. The length of the CDR3 is 16 residues. CDR1 LNHDA and CDR2 SQIVND come from the germline V gene (reference sequence). Unmatched junction bases numbered 3, after V lost 0 bases and J lost 3 bases. The CDR3 reads CASSIEWTGGDYGYTF. The CDR3 bases are TGTGCCAGTAGTATAGAATGGACAGGGGGCGACTATGGCTACACCTTC.

This clone has only a few counts. The V and J genes are TRBV7-2 and TRBJ1-1; D ambiguous. Germline values: CDR1 SGHTA, CDR2 FQGNSA. This CDR3 has 13 residues. V was clipped by 1 base and J by 2 bases, with 5 bases between them. CDR3 nucleotides: TGTGCCAGCAGCTTAGGACACAACACTGAAGCTTTCTTT. This sequence encodes CASSLGHNTEAFF.

This clone was counted a few times. Here the CDR3 DNA reads TGTGCCACGCAAGCGGGACTGGCGAAGACCCAGTACTTC. Encoded protein: CATQAGLAKTQYF. This sequence joins TRBV10-3 and TRBJ2-5; 7 bases map to TRBD2. V was clipped by 10 bases and J by 6 bases; unmatched bases: 11. CDR1 and CDR2 (germline): ENHRY, SYGVKD. The CDR3 totals 13 residues.

This chain connects TRBV28 to TRBJ1-1; the D is unclear. Deletions cut 2 bases from V and 0 bases from J, with 10 bases between. Germline CDR1 is MDHEN and CDR2 is SYDVKM. The CDR3 has 15 amino acids. Here the CDR3 reads CASSLGVLMNTEAFF. The CDR3 nucleotides read TGTGCCAGCAGTTTAGGGGTTCTCATGAACACTGAAGCTTTCTTT.

Points on this clone: This may come from a read error, since a much larger clone is one base off. The rearrangement joins TRBV7-2 to TRBJ2-7, with 10 bases identical to TRBD1. Germline V gene sequence: CDR1 SGHTA, CDR2 FQGNSA. With V trimmed by 4 bases and J by 3 bases, 3 bases remained unmatched. The CDR3 spans 14 residues. The DNA of the CDR3 is TGTGCCAGCAGCTACGGGACAGGGGTCTACGAGCAGTACTTC. Protein sequence: CASSYGTGVYEQYF.

The chain carries TRBV30 and TRBJ2-7; D unclear. CDR1 GTSNPN and CDR2 SVGIG come from the germline V gene (reference sequence). The CDR3 has 14 amino acids. V lost 3 bases, J lost 5 bases, and 17 bases lay in between. The DNA for the CDR3 is TGTGCCTGGAGCGCCCCCAGTTTCTACCACGAGCAGTACTTC. It translates to CAWSAPSFYHEQYF.

The chain is built from TRBV29-1 and TRBJ2-7; no firm D call. Trimming took 6 bases from V and 6 from J, leaving 12 bases between them. The CDR3 is 11 amino acids. Germline-derived CDR1 and CDR2 are SQVTM and ANQGSEA. The CDR3 DNA follows: TGCAGCGTGACCCATGGAGTCGAGCAGTACTTC. This encodes CSVTHGVEQYF.

The chain uses TRBV29-1 and TRBJ2-5; D gene unclear. The CDR3 extends over 10 amino acids. The germline V gene encodes CDR1 SQVTM and CDR2 ANQGSEA. V lost 3 bases, J lost 5 bases, and 4 bases lay in between. CDR3 coding DNA: TGCAGCGTTGACTTCGAGACCCAGTACTTC. Protein sequence: CSVDFETQYF.

V is TRBV11-2 and J is TRBJ2-1; the D gene is possibly TRBD2 (6 bases). CDR3 size: 17 residues. The V and J ends lost 0 bases and 0 bases respectively, with 12 bases between them. Germline lookup yields CDR1 SGHAT and CDR2 FQNNGV. CDR3 sequence reads: CASSLDRAGRSYNEQFF. CDR3 DNA sequence: TGTGCCAGCAGCTTAGATCGAGCGGGCCGCTCCTACAATGAGCAGTTCTTC.

This clone was seen at least ten times. The genes are TRBV6-4 and TRBJ2-6; no definite D call. The V end was cut by 0 bases, the J end by 0 bases, with 3 bases between. Germline V CDR1 and CDR2: MRHNA, SNTAGT. This CDR3 is 15 amino acids long. This CDR3 is CASSDSSSGANVLTF. DNA of the CDR3: TGTGCCAGCAGTGACTCGAGCTCTGGGGCCAACGTCCTGACTTTC.

This clone has ten or more counts. The CDR3: CASRPDSTDTQYF. CDR3 nucleotide sequence: TGCGCCAGCAGGCCCGATAGCACAGATACGCAGTATTTT. The chain is built from TRBV5-1 and TRBJ2-3, with no clear D. This CDR3 region has 13 residues. V shed 5 bases and J shed 0 bases, with 7 bases lying between them. In germline, CDR1 is SGHRS, CDR2 YFSETQ.

The chain combines TRBV7-9 with TRBJ2-3, with 10 bases that match TRBD1. The germline V gene has CDR1 SEHNR and CDR2 FQNEAQ (reference sequence). V shed 0 bases and J 2 bases; nucleotides not matched to a gene: 11. This CDR3 has 19 amino acids. This chain's CDR3 is CASSLARTGGRGTTDTQYF. The CDR3 DNA is TGTGCCAGCAGCTTAGCCCGGACAGGGGGAAGGGGGACCACAGATACGCAGTATTTT.

This clone was detected many times. The V and J genes are TRBV28 and TRBJ2-7, with 13 bases matching TRBD2. Trimming took 4 bases from V and 7 from J; bases not matched to a gene: 16. This CDR3 contains 18 residues. CDR1 is MDHEN and CDR2 is SYDVKM in the germline V gene. CDR3 coding DNA: TGTGCCAGCAGTTCCTCTTCTTCGACTAGCGGGGGGATCGGAGAGCAGTACTTC. It encodes CASSSSSSTSGGIGEQYF.

Of note for this clone: This CDR3 is also generated by other DNA sequences in the sample. The chain employs TRBV7-9 and TRBJ2-7; D uncertain. The length of the CDR3 is 11 residues. The ends were cut back, 1 base at V and 10 bases at J, with 8 bases in the middle. Germline assignment: CDR1 SEHNR and CDR2 FQNEAQ (reference sequence). The CDR3 protein is CASSLEVEQYF. CDR3 in DNA: TGTGCCAGCAGCTTAGAGGTGGAACAGTACTTC.

The chain is built from TRBV4-1 and TRBJ2-3, with unresolved D. V dropped 5 bases and J dropped 2 bases, with 11 bases sitting between them. CDR1 is MGHRA, CDR2 YSYEKL, per germline. The CDR3 covers 14 residues. Written as DNA, the CDR3 is TGCGCCAGCAGCGAGGAAGTGGTCACAGATACGCAGTATTTT. Encoded protein: CASSEEVVTDTQYF.

The chain combines TRBV6-1 with TRBJ2-3, with D possibly TRBD1 on 6 matching bases. V was cut by 4 bases and J by 4 bases, with 15 bases left in between. This CDR3 region has 15 residues. Germline V gives CDR1 MNHNS, CDR2 SASEGT. CDR3 DNA: TGTGCCAGCAGTGGGGAGCCAGGGGTACCAGATACGCAGTATTTT. Protein: CASSGEPGVPDTQYF.

The chain uses TRBV25-1 and TRBJ1-3, with a possible D match to TRBD1 (5 bases). The CDR3 extends over 18 amino acids. Germline V lookup: CDR1 MGHDK, CDR2 SYGVNS. Deletions cut 1 base from V and 4 bases from J, with 20 bases between. CDR3 nucleotide sequence: TGTGCCAGCAGTGAATCGACTAACCCGGGGGTAGGAGGAAACACCATATATTTT. Translation: CASSESTNPGVGGNTIYF.